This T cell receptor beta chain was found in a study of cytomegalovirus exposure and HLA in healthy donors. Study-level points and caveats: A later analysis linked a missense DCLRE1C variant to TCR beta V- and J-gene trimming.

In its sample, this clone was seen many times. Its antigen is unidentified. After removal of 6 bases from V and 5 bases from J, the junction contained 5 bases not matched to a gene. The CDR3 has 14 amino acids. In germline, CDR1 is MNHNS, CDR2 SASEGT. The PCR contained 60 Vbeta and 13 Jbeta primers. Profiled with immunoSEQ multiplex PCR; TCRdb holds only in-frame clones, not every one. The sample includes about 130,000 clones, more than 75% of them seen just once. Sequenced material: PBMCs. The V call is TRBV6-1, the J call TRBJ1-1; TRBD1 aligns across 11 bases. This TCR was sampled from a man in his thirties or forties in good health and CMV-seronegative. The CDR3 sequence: CASRWTGGMTEAFF. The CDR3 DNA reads TGTGCCAGCAGATGGACAGGGGGCATGACTGAAGCTTTCTTT.